These T cell receptor beta chains were read from a single sample in a study of T cell responses to AZD1222 COVID-19 vaccine. Some clones are missing from TCRdb's copy, which holds only in-frame ones; the method was immunoSEQ multiplex PCR. The data show over 85,000 clones, about 90% seen once. The sequenced sample was peripheral blood, obtained on day 0 of AZD1222 vaccination. These receptors all stem from an adult in good health. CDR3s include the opening cysteine and the closing phenylalanine or tryptophan. A D gene is named only where the DNA matches it firmly. Some rows mark clone size as missing; the rest say once, few, many or name a class of expanded clone.

CDR3aa: CASSLLDRETEAFF; CDR3nt: TGTGCCAGCAGCTTACTGGACAGGGAGACTGAAGCTTTCTTT; j_gene: TRBJ1-1; d_gene: TRBD1; len: 14; v_gene: TRBV5-5; abundance: .
CDR3aa: CASSLDGTYEQYF; CDR3nt: TGCGCCAGCAGCCTGGATGGAACCTACGAGCAGTACTTC; j_gene: TRBJ2-7; d_gene: .; len: 13; v_gene: TRBV5-1; abundance: .
CDR3aa: CATGRGPDNSPLHF; CDR3nt: TGTGCCACCGGAAGGGGGCCTGATAATTCACCCCTCCACTTT; j_gene: TRBJ1-6; d_gene: TRBD1; len: 14; v_gene: TRBV15; abundance: .
CDR3aa: CASSLFAATSGYNEQFF; CDR3nt: TGTGCCAGCAGCTTATTCGCCGCGACTAGCGGGTACAATGAGCAGTTCTTC; j_gene: TRBJ2-1; d_gene: TRBD2; len: 17; v_gene: TRBV7-3; abundance: .
CDR3aa: CASSLSGGGNQPQHF; CDR3nt: TGTGCCAGCAGCTTGTCCGGCGGGGGCAATCAGCCCCAGCATTTT; j_gene: TRBJ1-5; d_gene: .; len: 15; v_gene: TRBV7-9; abundance: .
CDR3aa: CAWSETGAWRYGYTF; CDR3nt: TGTGCCTGGAGTGAGACAGGGGCTTGGCGCTATGGCTACACCTTC; j_gene: TRBJ1-2; d_gene: TRBD1; len: 15; v_gene: TRBV30; abundance: .
CDR3aa: CASSFETANTEAFF; CDR3nt: TGTGCCAGCAGCTTTGAGACAGCGAACACTGAAGCTTTCTTT; j_gene: TRBJ1-1; d_gene: .; len: 14; v_gene: TRBV7-2; abundance: .
CDR3aa: CASSRGRDSYNEQFF; CDR3nt: TGTGCCAGCAGCAGAGGCAGGGACTCCTACAATGAGCAGTTCTTC; j_gene: TRBJ2-1; d_gene: .; len: 15; v_gene: TRBV6-5; abundance: .
CDR3aa: CASSLTGGANVLTF; CDR3nt: TGTGCCAGCAGCTTAACTGGTGGGGCCAACGTCCTGACTTTC; j_gene: TRBJ2-6; d_gene: .; len: 14; v_gene: TRBV7-9; abundance: .
CDR3aa: CASSILPTDYGYTF; CDR3nt: TGCGCCAGCAGCATACTTCCCACGGACTATGGCTACACCTTC; j_gene: TRBJ1-2; d_gene: .; len: 14; v_gene: TRBV5-1; abundance: .
CDR3aa: CASSQTSQQTQYF; CDR3nt: TGTGCCAGTAGCCAAACTAGCCAGCAGACCCAGTACTTC; j_gene: TRBJ2-5; d_gene: .; len: 13; v_gene: TRBV3-1/TRBV3-2; abundance: .
CDR3aa: CASSPEGGGRFQTQYF; CDR3nt: TGTGCCAGCAGCCCCGAGGGCGGCGGGAGGTTTCAGACCCAGTACTTC; j_gene: TRBJ2-5; d_gene: TRBD2; len: 16; v_gene: TRBV7-3; abundance: .
CDR3aa: CASSTGQKNTEAFF; CDR3nt: TGTGCCAGCAGTACGGGGCAGAAAAACACTGAAGCTTTCTTT; j_gene: TRBJ1-1; d_gene: .; len: 14; v_gene: TRBV2; abundance: .
CDR3aa: CASSQESKEVGNTIYF; CDR3nt: TGCGCCAGCAGCCAGGAATCTAAGGAAGTGGGAAACACCATATATTTT; j_gene: TRBJ1-3; d_gene: .; len: 16; v_gene: TRBV4-3; abundance: few
CDR3aa: CASSLVEWGQGTEAFF; CDR3nt: TGTGCCAGCAGCTTAGTTGAGTGGGGTCAGGGCACTGAAGCTTTCTTT; j_gene: TRBJ1-1; d_gene: .; len: 16; v_gene: TRBV7-2; abundance: .
CDR3aa: CATSGSGSRQPQHF; CDR3nt: TGTGCCACCAGCGGCTCCGGGAGTCGACAGCCCCAGCATTTT; j_gene: TRBJ1-5; d_gene: .; len: 14; v_gene: TRBV15; abundance: .
CDR3aa: CASSLTGIGGYTF; CDR3nt: TGTGCCAGCAGTTTAACCGGGATAGGAGGCTACACCTTC; j_gene: TRBJ1-2; d_gene: .; len: 13; v_gene: TRBV28; abundance: .
CDR3aa: CASSLVGGRIPYEQYF; CDR3nt: TGTGCCAGCAGCTTAGTAGGTGGGCGGATTCCCTACGAGCAGTACTTC; j_gene: TRBJ2-7; d_gene: .; len: 16; v_gene: TRBV7-2; abundance: .
CDR3aa: CATSDSPRMQYF; CDR3nt: TGTGCCACCAGTGATTCTCCTAGAATGCAGTATTTT; j_gene: TRBJ2-3; d_gene: .; len: 12; v_gene: TRBV24-1; abundance: .
CDR3aa: CASSGQGFGEQYF; CDR3nt: TGTGCCAGCTCCGGACAGGGCTTTGGCGAGCAGTACTTC; j_gene: TRBJ2-7; d_gene: TRBD1; len: 13; v_gene: TRBV28; abundance: .
CDR3aa: CASSALGNTGELFF; CDR3nt: TGTGCCAGCAGCGCCTTAGGAAACACCGGGGAGCTGTTTTTT; j_gene: TRBJ2-2; d_gene: .; len: 14; v_gene: TRBV7-2; abundance: .
CDR3aa: CASRMTGEVYEQYF; CDR3nt: TGCGCCAGCAGGATGACAGGGGAAGTCTACGAGCAGTACTTC; j_gene: TRBJ2-7; d_gene: TRBD1; len: 14; v_gene: TRBV5-1; abundance: .
CDR3aa: CASSLSALNEQFF; CDR3nt: TGTGCCAGCAGTTTGAGCGCTTTGAATGAGCAGTTCTTC; j_gene: TRBJ2-1; d_gene: .; len: 13; v_gene: TRBV28; abundance: .
CDR3aa: CASSLETGYNEQFF; CDR3nt: TGTGCCAGCAGCTTGGAAACAGGCTACAATGAGCAGTTCTTC; j_gene: TRBJ2-1; d_gene: .; len: 14; v_gene: TRBV5-6; abundance: few
CDR3aa: CASSLQGPLNTEAFF; CDR3nt: TGTGCCAGCAGTCTTCAGGGGCCCCTGAACACTGAAGCTTTCTTT; j_gene: TRBJ1-1; d_gene: .; len: 15; v_gene: TRBV28; abundance: few
CDR3aa: CASSSETGLNEQFF; CDR3nt: TGTGCCAGCAGCTCGGAGACAGGGCTCAATGAGCAGTTCTTC; j_gene: TRBJ2-1; d_gene: TRBD1; len: 14; v_gene: TRBV5-4; abundance: .
CDR3aa: CASRVTLGRGETQYF; CDR3nt: TGTGCCAGCAGAGTTACCCTCGGGAGAGGGGAGACCCAGTACTTC; j_gene: TRBJ2-5; d_gene: .; len: 15; v_gene: TRBV6-1; abundance: .
CDR3aa: CAWSADGAYGYTF; CDR3nt: TGTGCCTGGAGTGCAGACGGCGCCTATGGCTACACCTTC; j_gene: TRBJ1-2; d_gene: .; len: 13; v_gene: TRBV30; abundance: once
CDR3aa: CASSYSGGNTGELFF; CDR3nt: TGTGCTAGCAGCTATAGCGGGGGAAACACCGGGGAGCTGTTTTTT; j_gene: TRBJ2-2; d_gene: TRBD2; len: 15; v_gene: TRBV7-3; abundance: .
CDR3aa: CASSSRIGRRNTIYF; CDR3nt: TGTGCCAGCAGCTCCCGGATCGGCCGTAGAAACACCATATATTTT; j_gene: TRBJ1-3; d_gene: .; len: 15; v_gene: TRBV5-4; abundance: .
CDR3aa: CASSLGQGLPQHF; CDR3nt: TGTGCCAGTAGTTTGGGACAGGGCCTGCCCCAGCATTTT; j_gene: TRBJ1-5; d_gene: TRBD1; len: 13; v_gene: TRBV19; abundance: .
CDR3aa: CASSVAGAYNEQFF; CDR3nt: TGTGCCAGCAGTGTAGCGGGGGCTTACAATGAGCAGTTCTTC; j_gene: TRBJ2-1; d_gene: TRBD2; len: 14; v_gene: TRBV2; abundance: .